These 32 T cell receptor beta chains were all obtained from the same sample, sequenced in a study of CD8+ T cells in alopecia areata. Extracted RNA was reverse transcribed, and the resulting cDNA served as sequencing template. Sequencing was performed with immunoSEQ multiplex PCR; in TCRdb, only in-frame clones are kept and a portion is missing. The sample includes approximately 150,000 clones, less than 80% of them seen just once. Treatment: oral pan-JAK inhibitor, 5-10 mg twice daily. The material was CD4+ T cells sorted from blood, obtained at week 24, from a patient treated with tofacitinib. These receptors all stem from a human donor with alopecia areata.

The rearrangement links TRBV15 to TRBJ2-5; D unresolved. V was cut by 0 bases and J by 5 bases, with 7 bases left in between. Germline V gene lookup returns CDR1 LNHNV and CDR2 YYDKDF (reference sequence). The CDR3 has 13 amino acids. This CDR3 is CATSRDFRETQYF. The DNA of the CDR3 is TGTGCCACCAGCAGAGATTTTCGGGAGACCCAGTACTTC.

The V and J genes are TRBV7-2 and TRBJ2-3; 9 bases line up with TRBD1. The J segment lost 0 bases and the V segment lost 5 bases, leaving 6 bases of the junction unmatched. The germline CDR1 and CDR2 sequences are SGHTA and FQGNSA. There are 16 residues in the CDR3. The CDR3 protein is CASSTRQGVSTDTQYF. The CDR3 nucleotides read TGTGCCAGCAGCACCCGACAGGGGGTTAGCACAGATACGCAGTATTTT.

This chain uses TRBV9 with TRBJ1-4; 7 bases align to TRBD1. The trim removed 0 bases at V and 8 bases at J, leaving 10 bases unmatched. Germline CDR1 and CDR2: SGDLS and YYNGEE. This CDR3 has 16 amino acids. CDR3 sequence reads: CASSVEGQSFGEKLFF. The CDR3 nucleotides are TGTGCCAGCAGCGTAGAGGGACAGAGCTTCGGGGAAAAACTGTTTTTT.

The chain combines TRBV10-3 with TRBJ2-3, with D perhaps matching TRBD1 or TRBD2 (5 bases each). Germline values: CDR1 ENHRY, CDR2 SYGVKD. The CDR3 contains 16 residues. V was clipped by 3 bases and J by 1 base, with 14 bases between them. CDR3 sequence: CAISELQGDRTDTQYF. DNA of the CDR3: TGTGCCATCAGTGAACTACAAGGGGACCGCACAGATACGCAGTATTTT.

The chain employs TRBV5-1 and TRBJ1-5; TRBD1 is a possible D gene (5 bases). Germline assignment: CDR1 SGHRS and CDR2 YFSETQ. V lost 0 bases and J 5 bases, leaving 12 bases between the germline ends. The length of the CDR3 is 15 residues. This CDR3 reads CASSLGDLKHQPQHF. Written as DNA, the CDR3 is TGCGCCAGCAGCTTGGGGGACCTAAAGCATCAGCCCCAGCATTTT.

The chain joins TRBV6-5 to TRBJ2-3, with 9 bases lining up with TRBD1. With V trimmed by 6 bases and J by 0 bases, 4 bases remained unmatched. The CDR3 sequence is 15 residues long. Germline V gives CDR1 MNHEY, CDR2 SVGAGI. The DNA of the CDR3 is TGTGCCAGCAGACGCGGGACAGGGAGCACAGATACGCAGTATTTT. Translation: CASRRGTGSTDTQYF.

The table lists this clone with a few counts. This chain links TRBV4-1 with TRBJ1-2; D call uncertain. CDR3 size: 16 residues. The ends were cut back, 1 base at V and 7 bases at J, with 19 bases in the middle. Germline values: CDR1 MGHRA, CDR2 YSYEKL. The chain's CDR3 is CASSQGPVRTAGGYTF. The CDR3 region has the DNA TGCGCCAGCAGCCAAGGGCCCGTCCGGACTGCTGGTGGCTACACCTTC.

This chain connects TRBV4-1 to TRBJ1-5; no reliable D call. Looked up from germline, CDR1 is MGHRA and CDR2 is YSYEKL. CDR3 length: 13 amino acids. The V gene lost 0 bases and the J gene lost 4 bases, with 4 bases spanning the gap. The CDR3 region is CASSQDPNQPQHF. In nucleotides, the CDR3 is TGCGCCAGCAGCCAAGACCCGAATCAGCCCCAGCATTTT.

This clone came up once. The chain uses TRBV4-1 and TRBJ1-1; D not resolved. V was shortened by 2 bases and J by 11 bases, with 15 bases between the two germline ends. This CDR3 has 13 residues. CDR1 is MGHRA, CDR2 YSYEKL, per germline. The CDR3 nucleotides read TGCGCCAGCAGCCAATTGAAAGGACTGTCGGCTTTCTTT. Translation: CASSQLKGLSAFF.

This clone was observed once. The chain combines TRBV30 with TRBJ2-6; D is unclear. The CDR3 spans 12 residues. Trimming took 8 bases from V and 0 from J, leaving 5 bases between them. Germline CDR1 GTSNPN, CDR2 SVGIG (reference sequence). Here the CDR3 reads CAQSSGANVLTF. CDR3 nucleotides: TGTGCCCAGAGCTCTGGGGCCAACGTCCTGACTTTC.

This clone was recorded a few times. The chain couples TRBV9 to TRBJ1-1; tentatively, D is TRBD1 (5 bases). This CDR3 is 13 amino acids long. Per germline, CDR1 SGDLS and CDR2 YYNGEE. Trimming took off 5 bases at V and 3 bases at J, with 11 bases between the two ends. CDR3: CASRAGRDTEAFF. The CDR3 nucleotides read TGTGCCAGCAGAGCAGGGCGGGACACTGAAGCTTTCTTT.

This clone was counted a single time. This sequence joins TRBV13 and TRBJ2-7; the D gene is possibly TRBD2 (6 bases). The CDR3 covers 13 residues. From germline, CDR1 is PRHDT and CDR2 FYEKMQ (reference sequence). Between the trimmed V and J ends, which lost 5 bases and 7 bases, there was a span of 15 bases. This CDR3 reads CASSDPLEGEQYF. The CDR3 DNA is TGTGCCAGCAGCGACCCCTTGGAGGGGGAGCAGTACTTC.

This clone came up a few times. The V gene is TRBV6-5, the J gene TRBJ2-5; D not certain. The ends were cut back, 2 bases at V and 4 bases at J, with 2 bases in the middle. The germline V gene has CDR1 MNHEY and CDR2 SVGAGI. This CDR3 has 11 residues. As DNA, the CDR3 is TGTGCCAGCAGTTACGCAGAGACCCAGTACTTC. Translating gives CASSYAETQYF.

Only a few counts were recorded for this clone. Other nucleotide sequences from this sample produce the same CDR3. The chain couples TRBV6-5 to TRBJ2-2; tentative D call: TRBD2 (6 bases). The V end was cut by 5 bases, the J end by 6 bases, with 10 bases between. Looked up from germline, CDR1 is MNHEY and CDR2 is SVGAGI. The length of the CDR3 is 13 residues. CDR3 nucleotides: TGTGCCAGCAGTGAACTAGCATCCGGGGAGCTGTTTTTT. It translates to CASSELASGELFF.

The chain uses TRBV30 and TRBJ2-5; 12 bases fit TRBD2. V shed 3 bases, J shed 3 bases, and the junction held 8 bases outside the gene matches. The germline gives CDR1 GTSNPN, CDR2 SVGIG (reference sequence). The CDR3 is 16 amino acids. The CDR3 region is CAWSLAGGNRKETQYF. Written as DNA, the CDR3 is TGTGCCTGGAGCCTAGCGGGGGGGAATCGGAAAGAGACCCAGTACTTC.

The chain couples TRBV29-1 to TRBJ2-3, with a weak D call TRBD1 (6 bases). The CDR3 runs to 15 residues. Trimming cost V 5 bases and J 1 base, with 16 bases left between them. Germline V gives CDR1 SQVTM, CDR2 ANQGSEA. The CDR3 spells CSVSHLNRGTDTQYF. Here the CDR3 DNA reads TGCAGCGTTTCGCACCTGAACAGGGGCACAGATACGCAGTATTTT.

This chain joins TRBV28 and TRBJ2-7; the D is unclear. The CDR3 runs 11 residues. Trimming took off 7 bases at V and 3 bases at J, with 7 bases between the two ends. Germline lookup yields CDR1 MDHEN and CDR2 SYDVKM. Here the CDR3 reads CASITLYEQYF. The CDR3 DNA is TGTGCCAGCATCACTCTCTACGAGCAGTACTTC.

This clone was picked up one time. The chain's CDR3 is CAWSNPPGQETQYF. CDR3 DNA sequence: TGTGCCTGGAGTAATCCCCCTGGACAAGAGACCCAGTACTTC. V gene TRBV30 combines with J gene TRBJ2-5; D not resolved. The CDR3 runs 14 residues. In germline, CDR1 is GTSNPN, CDR2 SVGIG (reference sequence). V was cut by 2 bases and J by 2 bases, with 12 bases left in between.

This clone came up a few times. V usage is TRBV6-5 and J usage is TRBJ2-5, with D possibly TRBD2 on 6 matching bases. V was clipped by 5 bases and J by 4 bases, with 8 bases between them. The CDR3 spans 12 residues. In germline, CDR1 is MNHEY, CDR2 SVGAGI. CDR3 coding DNA: TGTGCCAGCAGTCGGGACTCAGAGACCCAGTACTTC. It yields the protein CASSRDSETQYF.

This clone showed up just a few times. The J gene is TRBJ1-2, the V gene TRBV19; 8 nucleotides align to TRBD1. Per the germline V gene, CDR1 is LNHDA and CDR2 is SQIVND (reference sequence). Trimming at V came to 4 bases and at J to 4 bases, leaving 8 bases not matched to a gene. The CDR3 covers 15 residues. The CDR3 sequence: CASSNGGQGVYGYTF. CDR3 DNA: TGTGCCAGTAGTAATGGCGGACAGGGTGTCTATGGCTACACCTTC.

This clone was counted between two and nine times. This chain connects TRBV2 to TRBJ2-1; 14 bases are shared with TRBD2. The germline V gene encodes CDR1 SNHLY and CDR2 FYNNEI. The V gene end was trimmed by 4 bases and the J gene end by 10 bases; junction bases not matched to a gene: 0. The CDR3 is 13 amino acids. The CDR3 nucleotides read TGTGCCAGCAGTGGGACTAGCGGGGGGGAGCAGTTCTTC. Its translation is CASSGTSGGEQFF. The full variable domain, rest sourced from reference TRBV2 and TRBJ2-1, is EPEVTQTPSHQVTQMGQEVILRCVPISNHLYFYWYRQILGQKVEFLVSFYNNEISEKSEIFDDQFSVERPDGSNFTLKIRSTKLEDSAMYFCASSGTSGGEQFFGPGTRLTVL.

This clone was counted only a few times. The gene calls are TRBV29-1 and TRBJ2-3; D is uncertain. Germline values: CDR1 SQVTM, CDR2 ANQGSEA. V dropped 3 bases and J dropped 2 bases, with 12 bases sitting between them. CDR3 length: 14 residues. CDR3 in amino acids: CSVDTRLNTDTQYF. CDR3 in DNA: TGCAGCGTTGACACACGGTTAAACACAGATACGCAGTATTTT.

This CDR3 reads CASTYGGINTGELFF. Written as DNA, the CDR3 is TGTGCCAGCACCTACGGGGGAATTAACACCGGGGAGCTGTTTTTT. This sequence joins TRBV6-5 and TRBJ2-2, with D possibly matching TRBD2 (6 bases). The germline V and J ends were trimmed by 7 bases and 2 bases, with 14 bases remaining between them. CDR3 size: 15 residues. Germline assignment: CDR1 MNHEY and CDR2 SVGAGI.

J is TRBJ2-5 and V is TRBV21-1; no DNA check was done on the table's D call, TRBD1. The DNA end is a closer match to TRBJ2-7, so the J assignment may be wrong. TRBV21-1 is a known pseudogene. The CDR3 is made up of 15 amino acids. CDR3 residues: CASSPGTGQHYEQYF. CDR3 nucleotide sequence: TGTGCCAGCAGCCCGGGGACGGGACAGCACTACGAGCAGTACTTC.

This chain links TRBV5-1 with TRBJ1-1, with D tentatively TRBD1 (5 bases). Germline CDR1 reads SGHRS; CDR2 reads YFSETQ. Trimming removed 0 bases at V and 7 bases at J, with 13 bases between. The CDR3 has 14 amino acids. The CDR3 bases are TGCGCCAGCAGCTTGGCCGCGGGGGTTGGTGAAGCTTTCTTT. It yields the protein CASSLAAGVGEAFF.

The chain employs TRBV7-2 and TRBJ2-5, with unresolved D. V dropped 1 base and J dropped 9 bases, with 9 bases sitting between them. The CDR3 is 12 residues long. Germline V gene lookup returns CDR1 SGHTA and CDR2 FQGNSA. The CDR3 DNA reads as TGTGCCAGCAGCTTAGTTGCGGCTGCCCAGTACTTC. Residues: CASSLVAAAQYF.

The chain recombines TRBV7-2 with TRBJ2-2; D unclear. The length of the CDR3 is 17 residues. Trimming pared 1 base from V and 5 bases from J, leaving 17 bases between. Germline values: CDR1 SGHTA, CDR2 FQGNSA. The CDR3 sequence: CASSLEALAERTGELFF. As DNA, the CDR3 is TGTGCCAGCAGCTTAGAGGCCCTCGCAGAAAGGACCGGGGAGCTGTTTTTT.

This rearrangement joins TRBV29-1 to TRBJ2-2; no clear D. Deletions cut 4 bases from V and 2 bases from J, with 8 bases between. Per germline, CDR1 SQVTM and CDR2 ANQGSEA. The CDR3 is 13 residues long. The CDR3 DNA reads TGCAGCGTTGTTTCTGACAACACCGGGGAGCTGTTTTTT. Protein: CSVVSDNTGELFF.

The chain is built from TRBV5-6 and TRBJ2-5; possibly TRBD1 or TRBD2 for D (5 bases each). This CDR3 is built from 13 residues. Germline loops: CDR1 SGHDT, CDR2 YYEEEE. Trimming stripped 4 bases from V and 5 bases from J, with 12 bases between. DNA of the CDR3: TGTGCCAGCAGCGGGGGAAGAAGTGAGACCCAGTACTTC. Its protein product is CASSGGRSETQYF. Combining the CDR3 with reference TRBV5-6 and TRBJ2-5 gives the whole variable domain DAGVTQSPTHLIKTRGQQVTLRCSPKSGHDTVSWYQQALGQGPQFIFQYYEEEERQRGNFPDRFSGHQFPNYSSELNVNALLLGDSALYLCASSGGRSETQYFGPGTRLLVL.

This chain uses TRBV29-1 with TRBJ2-4; D could derive from TRBD1 or TRBD2 (5 bases each). The CDR3 has 13 residues. Germline V lookup: CDR1 SQVTM, CDR2 ANQGSEA. V shed 4 bases and J shed 7 bases, with 14 bases lying between them. Here the CDR3 DNA reads TGCAGCGTTGTAAGTCAGGGCGGGAACATTCAGTACTTC. Protein: CSVVSQGGNIQYF.

This chain connects TRBV6-5 to TRBJ2-7, with D uncertain. CDR1 and CDR2 from the germline V gene are MNHEY and SVGAGI. The germline V and J ends were trimmed by 0 bases and 3 bases, with 12 bases remaining between them. The CDR3 is 15 amino acids. The CDR3 loop reads CASSYSGLPYYEQYF. In DNA form, the CDR3 reads TGTGCCAGCAGTTACTCGGGCCTACCCTACTACGAGCAGTACTTC.

The rearrangement joins TRBV5-1 to TRBJ2-7; D is perhaps TRBD1 or TRBD2 (5 bases each). Germline lookup yields CDR1 SGHRS and CDR2 YFSETQ. V was pared by 3 bases and J by 1 base, with 26 bases between. There are 19 residues in the CDR3. The CDR3, as DNA: TGCGCCAGCAGCTGGGGGACCAGCCCGGGACCCAAACCTTCCTACGAGCAGTACTTC. Protein: CASSWGTSPGPKPSYEQYF.